This T cell receptor (beta chain) appears in the sequencing data of a study of Graves' ophthalmopathy and Graves' hyperthyroidism. This clonotype was counted a single time. Amplification of TCR beta CDR3 regions used RNA transcripts. The authors performed first-round RT-PCR with HTBI primers and then a second-round multiplex PCR. TCRdb re-analysed the multiplex PCR reads in MiXCR, keeping a single row per CDR3 protein. The sample records more than 1,000,000 distinct CDR3 sequences, less than 45% being singletons. Enrolled hyperthyroidism patients had a new diagnosis, a duration under 2 months, and an age of 18 to 65. Sequenced material: peripheral blood or thyroid tissue (not recorded which). The source is an adult man with Graves' hyperthyroidism.

CDR3: CASSLAAGEELFF. The CDR3 DNA is TGTGCCAGCAGCTTGGCAGCGGGAGAGGAGCTGTTTTTT. This chain connects TRBV5-5 to TRBJ2-2; 8 bases map to TRBD2. The germline V gene encodes CDR1 SGHKS and CDR2 YYEKEE (reference sequence). Trimming removed 0 bases from V and 10 bases from J; junction bases left unmatched: 2. This CDR3 is built from 13 residues.